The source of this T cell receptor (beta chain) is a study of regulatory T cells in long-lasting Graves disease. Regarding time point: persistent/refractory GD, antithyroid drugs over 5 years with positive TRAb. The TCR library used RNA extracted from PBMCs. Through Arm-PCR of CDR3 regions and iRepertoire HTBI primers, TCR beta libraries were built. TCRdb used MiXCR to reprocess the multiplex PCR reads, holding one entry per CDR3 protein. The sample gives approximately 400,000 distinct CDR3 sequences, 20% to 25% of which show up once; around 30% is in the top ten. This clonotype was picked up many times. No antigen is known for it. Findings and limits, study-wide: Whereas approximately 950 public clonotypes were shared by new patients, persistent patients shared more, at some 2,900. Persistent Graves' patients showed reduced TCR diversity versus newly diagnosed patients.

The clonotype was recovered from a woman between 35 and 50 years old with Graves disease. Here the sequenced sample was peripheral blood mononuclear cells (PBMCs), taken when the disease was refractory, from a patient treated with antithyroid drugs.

CDR3 in amino acids: CTSRDENTGELFF. CDR3 sequence (DNA): TGCACCTCTAGGGACGAGAACACCGGGGAGCTGTTTTTT. The chain carries TRBV29-1 and TRBJ2-2; D assignment may be TRBD1 or TRBD2 (5 bases each). The CDR3 has 13 residues. Germline lookup yields CDR1 SQVTM and CDR2 ANQGSEA.